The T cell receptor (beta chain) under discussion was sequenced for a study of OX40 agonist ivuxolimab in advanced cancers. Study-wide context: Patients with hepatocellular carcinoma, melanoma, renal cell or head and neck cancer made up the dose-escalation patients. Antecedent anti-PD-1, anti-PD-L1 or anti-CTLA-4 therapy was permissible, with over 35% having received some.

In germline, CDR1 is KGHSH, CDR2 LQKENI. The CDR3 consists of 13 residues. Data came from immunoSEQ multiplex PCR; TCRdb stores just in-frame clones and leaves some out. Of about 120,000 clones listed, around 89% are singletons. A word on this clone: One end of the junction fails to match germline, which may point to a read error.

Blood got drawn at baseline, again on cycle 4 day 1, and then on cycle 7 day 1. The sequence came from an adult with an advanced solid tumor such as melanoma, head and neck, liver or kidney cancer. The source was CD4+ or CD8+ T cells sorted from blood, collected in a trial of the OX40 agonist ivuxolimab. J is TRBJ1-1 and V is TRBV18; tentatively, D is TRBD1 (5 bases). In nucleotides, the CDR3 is TGTGCCAGCTCATCACCCGGGGGTAGGGAAGCTTTCTTT. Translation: CASSSPGGREAFF.